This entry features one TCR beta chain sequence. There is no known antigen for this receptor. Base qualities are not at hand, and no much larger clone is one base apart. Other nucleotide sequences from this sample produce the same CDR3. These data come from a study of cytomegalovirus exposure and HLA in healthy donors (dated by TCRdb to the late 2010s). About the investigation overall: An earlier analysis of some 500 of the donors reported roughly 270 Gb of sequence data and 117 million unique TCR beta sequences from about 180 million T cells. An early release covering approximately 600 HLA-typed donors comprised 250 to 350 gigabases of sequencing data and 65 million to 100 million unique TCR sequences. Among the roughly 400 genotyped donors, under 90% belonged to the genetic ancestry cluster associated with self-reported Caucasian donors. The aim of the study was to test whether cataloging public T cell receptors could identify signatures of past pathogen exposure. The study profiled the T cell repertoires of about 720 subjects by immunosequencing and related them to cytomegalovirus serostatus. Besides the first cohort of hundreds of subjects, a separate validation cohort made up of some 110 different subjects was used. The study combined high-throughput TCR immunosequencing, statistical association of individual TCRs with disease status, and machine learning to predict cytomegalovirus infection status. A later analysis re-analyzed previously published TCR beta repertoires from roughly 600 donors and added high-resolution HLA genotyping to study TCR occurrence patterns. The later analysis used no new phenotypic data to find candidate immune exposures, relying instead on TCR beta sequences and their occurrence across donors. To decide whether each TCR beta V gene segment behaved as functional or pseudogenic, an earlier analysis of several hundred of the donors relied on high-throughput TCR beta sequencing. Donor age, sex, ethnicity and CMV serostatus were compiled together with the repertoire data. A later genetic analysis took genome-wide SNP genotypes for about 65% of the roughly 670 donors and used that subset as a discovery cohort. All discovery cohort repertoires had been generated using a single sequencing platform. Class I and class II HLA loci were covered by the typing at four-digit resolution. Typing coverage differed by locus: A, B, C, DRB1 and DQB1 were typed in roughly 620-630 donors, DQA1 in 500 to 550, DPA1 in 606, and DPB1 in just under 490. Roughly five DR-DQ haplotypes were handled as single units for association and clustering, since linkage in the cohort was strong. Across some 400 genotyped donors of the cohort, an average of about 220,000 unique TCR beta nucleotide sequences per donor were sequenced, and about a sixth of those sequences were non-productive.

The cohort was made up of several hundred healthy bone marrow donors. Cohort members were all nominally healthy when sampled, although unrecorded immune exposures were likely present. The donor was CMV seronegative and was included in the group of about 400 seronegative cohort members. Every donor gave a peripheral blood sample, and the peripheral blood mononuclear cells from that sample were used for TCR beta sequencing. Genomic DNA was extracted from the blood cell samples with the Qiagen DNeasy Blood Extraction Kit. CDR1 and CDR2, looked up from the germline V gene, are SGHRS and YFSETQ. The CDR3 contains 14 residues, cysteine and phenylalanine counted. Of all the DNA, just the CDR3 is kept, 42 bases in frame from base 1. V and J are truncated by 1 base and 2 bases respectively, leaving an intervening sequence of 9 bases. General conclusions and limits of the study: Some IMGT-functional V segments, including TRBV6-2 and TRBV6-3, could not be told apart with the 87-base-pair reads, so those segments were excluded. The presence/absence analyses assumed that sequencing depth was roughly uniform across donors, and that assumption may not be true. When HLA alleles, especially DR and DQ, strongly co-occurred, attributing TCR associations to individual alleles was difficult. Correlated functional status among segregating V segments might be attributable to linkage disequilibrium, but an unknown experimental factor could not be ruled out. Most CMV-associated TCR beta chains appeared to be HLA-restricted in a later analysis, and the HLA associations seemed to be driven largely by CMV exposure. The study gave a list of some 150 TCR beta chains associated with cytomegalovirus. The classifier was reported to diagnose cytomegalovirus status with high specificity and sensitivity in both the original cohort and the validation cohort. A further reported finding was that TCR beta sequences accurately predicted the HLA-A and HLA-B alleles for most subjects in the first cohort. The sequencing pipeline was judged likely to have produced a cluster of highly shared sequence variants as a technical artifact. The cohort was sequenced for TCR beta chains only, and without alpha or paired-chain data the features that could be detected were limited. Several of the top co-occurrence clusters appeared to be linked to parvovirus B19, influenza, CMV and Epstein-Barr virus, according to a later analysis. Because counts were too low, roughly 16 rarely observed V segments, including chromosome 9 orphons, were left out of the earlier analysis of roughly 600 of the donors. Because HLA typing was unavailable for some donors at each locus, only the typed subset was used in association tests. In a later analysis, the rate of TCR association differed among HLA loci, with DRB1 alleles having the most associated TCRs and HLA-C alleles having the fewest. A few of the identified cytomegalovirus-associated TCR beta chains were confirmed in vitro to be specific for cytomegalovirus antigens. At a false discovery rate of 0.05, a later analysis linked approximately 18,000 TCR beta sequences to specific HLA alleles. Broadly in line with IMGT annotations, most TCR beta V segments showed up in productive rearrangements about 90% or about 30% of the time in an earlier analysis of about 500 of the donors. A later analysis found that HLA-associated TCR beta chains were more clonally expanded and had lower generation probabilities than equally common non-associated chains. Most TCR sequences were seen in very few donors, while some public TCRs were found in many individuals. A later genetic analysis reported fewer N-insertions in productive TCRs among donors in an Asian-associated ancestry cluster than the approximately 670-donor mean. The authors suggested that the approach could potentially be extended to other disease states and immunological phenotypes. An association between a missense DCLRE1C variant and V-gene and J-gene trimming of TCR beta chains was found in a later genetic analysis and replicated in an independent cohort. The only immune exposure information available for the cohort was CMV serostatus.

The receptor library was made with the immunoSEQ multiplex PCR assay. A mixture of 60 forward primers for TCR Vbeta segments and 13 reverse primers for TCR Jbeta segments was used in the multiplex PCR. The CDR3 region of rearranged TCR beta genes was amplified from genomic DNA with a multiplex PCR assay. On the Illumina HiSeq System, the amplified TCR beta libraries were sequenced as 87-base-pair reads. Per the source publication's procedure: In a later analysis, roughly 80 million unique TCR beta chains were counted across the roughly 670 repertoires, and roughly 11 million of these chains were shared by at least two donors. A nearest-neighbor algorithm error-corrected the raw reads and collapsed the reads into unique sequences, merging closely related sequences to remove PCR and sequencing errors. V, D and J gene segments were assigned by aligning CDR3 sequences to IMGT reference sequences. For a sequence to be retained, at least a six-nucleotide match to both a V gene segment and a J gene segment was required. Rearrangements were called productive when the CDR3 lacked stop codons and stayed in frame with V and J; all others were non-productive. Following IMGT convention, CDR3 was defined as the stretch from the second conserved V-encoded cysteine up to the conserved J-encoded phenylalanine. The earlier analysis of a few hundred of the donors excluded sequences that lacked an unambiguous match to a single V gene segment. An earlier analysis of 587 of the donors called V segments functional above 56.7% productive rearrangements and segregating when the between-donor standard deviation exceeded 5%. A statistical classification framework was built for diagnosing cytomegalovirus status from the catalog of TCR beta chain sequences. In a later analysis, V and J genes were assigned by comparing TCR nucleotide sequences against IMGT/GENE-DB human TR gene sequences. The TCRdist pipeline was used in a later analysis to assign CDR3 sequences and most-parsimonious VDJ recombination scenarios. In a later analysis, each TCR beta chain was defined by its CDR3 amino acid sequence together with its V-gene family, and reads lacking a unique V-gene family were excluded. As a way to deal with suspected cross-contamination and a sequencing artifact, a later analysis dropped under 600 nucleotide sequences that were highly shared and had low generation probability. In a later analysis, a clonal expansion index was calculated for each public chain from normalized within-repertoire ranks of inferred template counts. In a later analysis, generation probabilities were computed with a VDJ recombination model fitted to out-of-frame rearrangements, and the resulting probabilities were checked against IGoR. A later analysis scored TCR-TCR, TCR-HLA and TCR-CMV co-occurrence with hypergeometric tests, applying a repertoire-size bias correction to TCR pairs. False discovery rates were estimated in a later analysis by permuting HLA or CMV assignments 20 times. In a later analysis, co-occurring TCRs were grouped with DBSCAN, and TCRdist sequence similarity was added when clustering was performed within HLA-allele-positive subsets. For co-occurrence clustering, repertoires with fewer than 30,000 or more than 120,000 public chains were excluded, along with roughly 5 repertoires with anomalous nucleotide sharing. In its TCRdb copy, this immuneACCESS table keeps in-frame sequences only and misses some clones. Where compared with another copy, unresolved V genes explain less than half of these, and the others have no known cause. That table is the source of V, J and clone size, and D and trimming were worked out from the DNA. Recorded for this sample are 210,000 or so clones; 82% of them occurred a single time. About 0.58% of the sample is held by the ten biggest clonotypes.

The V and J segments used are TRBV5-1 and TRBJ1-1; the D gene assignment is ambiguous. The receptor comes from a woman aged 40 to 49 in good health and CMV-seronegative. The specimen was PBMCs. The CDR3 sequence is CASSLLRGNTEAFF. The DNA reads TGCGCCAGCAGCTTGCTTCGGGGTAACACTGAAGCTTTCTTT.